The T cell receptor (beta chain) under discussion was sequenced for a study of graft-versus-host responses after intestinal transplantation. Concerning this clone: The antigen remains undetermined.

Lymphocytes from graft epithelium and lamina propria were isolated. Profiling relied on immunoSEQ multiplex PCR, and the TCRdb table lists in-frame clones only, not all of them. The data hold around 16,000 clones, with approximately 80% observed a single time. General study results and limits: Allografts of one patient group, those with graft-donor T cell macrochimerism, had high graft-versus-host to host-versus-graft clonal ratios. The study associated peak circulating GvH clone levels with early post-transplant HvG declines.

Germline CDR1 SGHRS, CDR2 YFSETQ. Trimming left V 0 bases short and J 3 bases short, with 10 bases between. This CDR3 contains 14 residues. This TCR was sampled from a human patient who received an intestinal transplant, so some T cells may come from the graft donor. The sample consisted of ileum tissue, taken approximately 83 weeks after intestinal transplantation. The chain recombines TRBV5-1 with TRBJ2-7; D is undetermined. CDR3 protein: CASSLGVLGYEQYF. CDR3 nucleotide sequence: TGCGCCAGCAGCTTGGGGGTATTGGGCTACGAGCAGTACTTC. Looking up the rest from reference TRBV5-1 and TRBJ2-7 gives the full variable domain: KAGVTQTPRYLIKTRGQQVTLSCSPISGHRSVSWYQQTPGQGLQFLFEYFSETQRNKGNFPGRFSGRQFSNSRSEMNVSTLELGDSALYLCASSLGVLGYEQYFGPGTRLTVT.